The rows below give T cell receptor beta chains drawn from one sample of a study of blood T cell repertoires in COVID-19. Generated by immunoSEQ multiplex PCR, the TCRdb table keeps only in-frame clones and is missing some. The table lists around 110,000 clones, around 89% of them singletons. Sequenced input: peripheral blood. Receptors were obtained from a man aged 50 or older with active or convalescent COVID-19. CDR3s include the opening cysteine and the closing phenylalanine or tryptophan. Each record gives: D gene, J gene, clone size, V gene, CDR3 DNA, CDR3 protein. D genes are given only for firm matches. The size field is filled for only some rows; it gives once, few, many or a size class.

D: NA
J: TRBJ2-5
size: few
V: TRBV6-5
DNA: TGTGCCAGCAGTTACTATACCAGAGAGACCCAGTACTTC
CDR3: CASSYYTRETQYF

D: NA
J: TRBJ2-3
size: NA
V: TRBV7-2
DNA: TGTGCCAGCAGCTCCGACCCCGGGAGAACAGATACGCAGTATTTT
CDR3: CASSSDPGRTDTQYF

D: NA
J: TRBJ2-1
size: NA
V: TRBV7-2
DNA: TGTGCCAGCAGCTTAGATCTTGGAGCAGGGTACAATGAGCAGTTCTTC
CDR3: CASSLDLGAGYNEQFF

D: NA
J: TRBJ2-1
size: NA
V: TRBV27
DNA: TGTGCCAGCAGTTACCATCCCCCTACCTTAGACAATGAGCAGTTCTTC
CDR3: CASSYHPPTLDNEQFF

D: NA
J: TRBJ1-6
size: NA
V: TRBV5-1
DNA: TGCGCCAGCAGCTGGGTAATGCGGTCACCCCTCCACTTT
CDR3: CASSWVMRSPLHF

D: TRBD2
J: TRBJ2-7
size: NA
V: TRBV4-3
DNA: TGCGCCAGCAGCCAAGATCCGGGAGGAAGCTCCTACGAGCAGTACTTC
CDR3: CASSQDPGGSSYEQYF

D: NA
J: TRBJ2-6
size: NA
V: TRBV3-1/TRBV3-2
DNA: TGTGCCAGTTATAGCGGAGCTGGGGCCAACGTCCTGACTTTC
CDR3: CASYSGAGANVLTF

D: TRBD1
J: TRBJ2-5
size: NA
V: TRBV2
DNA: TGTGCCAGCAGGGTGCAGTTACAGGGGGAGACCCAGTACTTC
CDR3: CASRVQLQGETQYF

D: NA
J: TRBJ2-7
size: NA
V: TRBV20-1
DNA: TGCAGTGCCCTGGACAACTACGAGCAGTACTTC
CDR3: CSALDNYEQYF

D: NA
J: TRBJ2-1
size: NA
V: TRBV24-1
DNA: TGTGCCACCAGTGACAGGTACAATGAGCAGTTCTTC
CDR3: CATSDRYNEQFF